This T cell receptor beta chain originates from a study of Graves' ophthalmopathy and Graves' hyperthyroidism. Findings of the study overall: The model achieved 70.59% sensitivity and 72.22% specificity for ophthalmopathy progression.

Investigators amplified TCR beta CDR3 regions from RNA transcripts. RT-PCR in the first round used HTBI primers; a second-round multiplex PCR followed. TCRdb itself ran the multiplex PCR reads through MiXCR, one entry per CDR3 protein. The data hold more than 300,000 distinct CDR3 sequences, with approximately 17% observed a single time. Uncontrolled infections, other autoimmune diseases, pregnancy or lactation barred patients from enrollment. CDR3 size: 15 residues. V gave up 5 bases and J gave up 0 bases, with 13 bases separating them. This clonotype was counted at least ten times. The antigen is not known.

Sequenced: peripheral blood. The chain links TRBV12-3 or TRBV12-4 to TRBJ1-2; D is undetermined. The sequence derives from an adult woman with stable Graves' hyperthyroidism. CDR3 amino acids: CASSPELTANYGYTF. In DNA form, the CDR3 reads TGTGCCAGCAGTCCCGAATTAACAGCTAACTATGGCTACACCTTC.